These 10 T cell receptor beta chains share one sample of origin, sequenced in a study of cytomegalovirus exposure and HLA in healthy donors. Vbeta (60) and Jbeta (13) primers were used in the PCR. Sequenced by immunoSEQ multiplex PCR; TCRdb stores in-frame clones only, minus some. The table shows fewer than 200,000 clones, with around 83% occurring only once. The sample consisted of PBMCs. The receptor set was obtained from a man aged 35 to 55 in good health and CMV-seropositive.

The chain combines TRBV18 with TRBJ2-3, with TRBD2 matching over 8 bases. This CDR3 comprises 15 residues. From germline, CDR1 is KGHSH and CDR2 LQKENI. J gave up 5 bases and V 6 bases, and 10 bases lay outside the gene matches. CDR3 sequence (DNA): TGTGCCAGCTCCCGGAGGAGCGGGGGAAAAGATACGCAGTATTTT. Protein product: CASSRRSGGKDTQYF. Drawing the rest from reference TRBV18 and TRBJ2-3, the complete variable domain is NAGVMQNPRHLVRRRGQEARLRCSPMKGHSHVYWYRQLPEEGLKFMVYLQKENIIDESGMPKERFSAEFPKEGPSILRIQQVVRGDSAAYFCASSRRSGGKDTQYFGPGTRLTVL.

The chain combines TRBV10-1 with TRBJ2-5, with TRBD1 matching 8 bases. Germline values: CDR1 WNHNN, CDR2 SYGVQD (reference sequence). Germline trimming cut 7 bases from V and 5 bases from J; bases unmatched to any gene: 9. The CDR3 has 14 residues. CDR3 loop: CASTNDRGAETQYF. CDR3 bases: TGCGCCAGCACCAACGACAGGGGAGCGGAGACCCAGTACTTC.

The chain carries TRBV14 and TRBJ1-2; 7 positions agree with TRBD1. Germline CDR1 reads SGHDN; CDR2 reads FVKESK. With V trimmed by 4 bases and J by 5 bases, 13 bases remained unmatched. The CDR3 has 16 amino acids. The DNA of the CDR3 is TGTGCCAGCAGCCCACGAGGGGGCCCCGTAATGTATGGCTACACCTTC. This translates into CASSPRGGPVMYGYTF.

The chain has TRBV2 and TRBJ1-2; no clear D. The CDR3 contains 12 residues. Germline-derived CDR1 and CDR2 are SNHLY and FYNNEI. Trimming took 4 bases from V and 3 from J, leaving 6 bases between them. CDR3: CASSGPDYGYTF. The CDR3 DNA reads as TGTGCCAGCAGTGGGCCTGACTATGGCTACACCTTC.

The chain joins TRBV4-2 to TRBJ2-7; 10 bases map to TRBD2. The J segment lost 7 bases and the V segment lost 0 bases, leaving 9 bases of the junction unmatched. Germline V gene lookup returns CDR1 LGHNA and CDR2 YNFKEQ. The CDR3 runs to 16 residues. CDR3 DNA sequence: TGTGCCAGCAGCCAAGAACCAGCGGGAGGGCCACGGGAGCAGTACTTC. It yields the protein CASSQEPAGGPREQYF.

V gene TRBV6-6 combines with J gene TRBJ2-5, with a weak D call TRBD2 (5 bases). The CDR3 has 14 residues. V was pared by 0 bases and J by 4 bases, with 9 bases between. Germline V gives CDR1 MNHNY, CDR2 SVGAGI (reference sequence). CDR3 in DNA: TGTGCCAGCAGTTACTCGCCCGGAGGAGAGACCCAGTACTTC. Protein product: CASSYSPGGETQYF.

In the case of this clone: Other DNA sequences in this specimen translate into the identical CDR3. The chain has TRBV29-1 and TRBJ2-3; TRBD2 aligns across 9 bases. The CDR3 is made up of 15 amino acids. Losses at the gene ends were 7 bases for V and 2 bases for J; bases not matched to a gene: 10. Germline V gives CDR1 SQVTM, CDR2 ANQGSEA. CDR3 DNA sequence: TGCAGCGAGTCGGGGCTAGCGGGACACACAGATACGCAGTATTTT. Its translation: CSESGLAGHTDTQYF.

The chain has TRBV6-5 and TRBJ1-4; 7 bases are shared with TRBD1. The ends lost 2 bases at V and 5 bases at J; junction bases unmatched: 2. Germline CDR1 is MNHEY and CDR2 is SVGAGI. This CDR3 spans 14 amino acids. CDR3 sequence reads: CASSYQGENEKLFF. The DNA of the CDR3 is TGTGCCAGCAGTTACCAGGGGGAGAATGAAAAACTGTTTTTT.

The chain couples TRBV19 to TRBJ1-2; 9 positions agree with TRBD1. Looked up from germline, CDR1 is LNHDA and CDR2 is SQIVND (reference sequence). V lost 5 bases and J lost 8; bases outside the gene matches: 9. CDR3 length: 14 residues. CDR3 amino acids: CASSRRDRVSGYTF. CDR3 DNA sequence: TGTGCCAGTAGTCGCCGGGACAGGGTGTCGGGCTACACCTTC. Variable domain in full (rest from reference TRBV19 and TRBJ1-2): DGGITQSPKYLFRKEGQNVTLSCEQNLNHDAMYWYRQDPGQGLRLIYYSQIVNDFQKGDIAEGYSVSREKKESFPLTVTSAQKNPTAFYLCASSRRDRVSGYTFGSGTRLTVV.

CDR3 sequence: CASSLYRHGGPEQYF. The CDR3 region has the DNA TGTGCCAGCAGCTTGTATCGCCACGGAGGTCCCGAGCAGTACTTC. This sequence joins TRBV11-1 and TRBJ2-7; D may be TRBD2 (5 bases). The germline CDR1 and CDR2 sequences are SGHAT and FQDESV (reference sequence). Deletions cut 3 bases from V and 6 bases from J, with 18 bases between. This CDR3 has 15 residues. Filled out from reference TRBV11-1 and TRBJ2-7, the complete variable domain reads EAEVAQSPRYKITEKSQAVAFWCDPISGHATLYWYRQILGQGPELLVQFQDESVVDDSQLPKDRFSAERLKGVDSTLKIQPAELGDSAMYLCASSLYRHGGPEQYFGPGTRLTVT.